The T cell receptor (beta chain) under discussion was sequenced for a study of long-term antiretroviral therapy in people with HIV. The samples comprised roughly 0.9-11 million cryopreserved PBMC ahead of DNA extraction. Study-level results: It was observed that HIV repertoires exhibited narrower CDR3 length ranges than controls. Clones that had undergone expansion before ART dominated the repertoire at all time points.

This CDR3 has 15 amino acids. CDR1 and CDR2 (germline): SGHTA, FQGNSA. V shed 4 bases, J shed 5 bases, and the junction held 8 bases outside the gene matches. A v3.0 immunoSEQ assay was performed at survey level. This table comes from immunoSEQ multiplex PCR, and its TCRdb copy is limited to in-frame clones, with some not included. The sample has approximately 26,000 clones; around 80% are singletons. Points on this clone: Its antigen is currently unknown.

Sequenced here: unsorted PBMCs, sampled 1.2 years after starting antiretroviral therapy. The rearrangement uses TRBV7-2 and TRBJ1-5; 7 bases are shared with TRBD1. The source is a woman aged 40 to 49 with HIV. The CDR3 nucleotides read TGTGCCAGCAGCTCATACGGCAGGGGGGATCAGCCCCAGCATTTT. Amino acid sequence: CASSSYGRGDQPQHF.